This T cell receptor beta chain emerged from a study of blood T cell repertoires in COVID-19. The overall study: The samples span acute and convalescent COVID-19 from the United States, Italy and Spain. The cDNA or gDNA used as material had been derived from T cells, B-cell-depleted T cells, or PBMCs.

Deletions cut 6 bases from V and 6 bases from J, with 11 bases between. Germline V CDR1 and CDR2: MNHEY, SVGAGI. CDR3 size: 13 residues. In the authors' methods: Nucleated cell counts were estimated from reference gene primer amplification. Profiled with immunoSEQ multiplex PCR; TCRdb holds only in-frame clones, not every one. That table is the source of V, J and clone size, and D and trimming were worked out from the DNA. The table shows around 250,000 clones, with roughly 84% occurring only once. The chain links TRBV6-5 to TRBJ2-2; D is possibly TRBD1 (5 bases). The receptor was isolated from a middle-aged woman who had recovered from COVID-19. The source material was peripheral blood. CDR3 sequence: CASSQTGPGELFF. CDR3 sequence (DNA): TGTGCCAGCAGCCAAACAGGACCCGGGGAGCTGTTTTTT.